Shown below are 32 T cell receptor beta chains from a single sample sequenced in a study of monozygotic twins with inflammatory bowel disease. From its re-call of the 5' RACE reads, TCRdb lists each CDR3 protein once, without DNA. The table counts over 150,000 distinct CDR3 sequences; under 3.5% lies in the top ten. The sample comprised blood. The origin of the receptors is a human donor with ulcerative colitis or Crohn's disease, or a healthy co-twin of an affected twin (not recorded which).

This chain uses TRBV5-1 with TRBJ2-1. Germline CDR1 is SGHRS and CDR2 is YFSETQ. The CDR3 length is 15 residues. CDR3 in amino acids: CASSRAGATYNEQFF.

The chain recombines TRBV28 with TRBJ2-2; TCRdb proposes TRBD1, but this gene call is untestable without DNA. This CDR3 has 12 residues. In germline, CDR1 is MDHEN, CDR2 SYDVKM. CDR3 region: CASSPPRGELFF.

The chain employs TRBV4-2 and TRBJ1-6. This CDR3 comprises 17 residues. Germline CDR1 reads LGHNA; CDR2 reads YNFKEQ. CDR3 region: CASSQDRGVAVDSPLHF.

The chain joins TRBV5-1 to TRBJ1-2. There are 15 residues in the CDR3. The germline CDR1 and CDR2 sequences are SGHRS and YFSETQ. The CDR3 loop is CASSLEGLREDGYTF.

The rearrangement links TRBV29-1 to TRBJ1-1. CDR3 length: 13 amino acids. The V gene's germline CDR1 is SQVTM and CDR2 ANQGSEA. CDR3 region: CSVWRALNTEAFF.

This sequence joins TRBV4-2 and TRBJ2-4; TCRdb's assignment of TRBD1 cannot be checked, as there is no DNA. Germline CDR1 reads LGHNA; CDR2 reads YNFKEQ. There are 15 residues in the CDR3. The CDR3: CASSQGGFGGNIQYF.

This rearrangement joins TRBV6-5 to TRBJ2-2; TCRdb's assignment of TRBD1 cannot be checked, as there is no DNA. Germline V CDR1 and CDR2: MNHEY, SVGAGI. This CDR3 spans 13 amino acids. The CDR3 protein is CASSRDRAGELFF.

The chain recombines TRBV5-6 with TRBJ1-5; TCRdb outputs TRBD1, but without DNA this stays unchecked. CDR1 is SGHDT, CDR2 YYEEEE, per germline. This CDR3 is 16 amino acids long. The CDR3 sequence is CASSSEGQGDSQPQHF.

This rearrangement joins TRBV5-1 to TRBJ1-1; TCRdb selects TRBD1, and the lack of DNA leaves this call unchecked. CDR3 length: 18 residues. Germline loops: CDR1 SGHRS, CDR2 YFSETQ. CDR3 residues: CASGFLPTGGQLNTEAFF.

The chain has TRBV4-1 and TRBJ2-5. Looked up from germline, CDR1 is MGHRA and CDR2 is YSYEKL. The CDR3 is 13 amino acids. CDR3 loop: CASSRKGQETQYF.

The chain carries TRBV5-1 and TRBJ2-1; TCRdb picks TRBD2, but there is no DNA to check that call. The CDR3 runs 15 residues. CDR1 is SGHRS and CDR2 is YFSETQ in the germline V gene. The CDR3 loop is CASSRREDPYNEQFF.

The V call is TRBV9, the J call TRBJ2-2; TCRdb lists TRBD1, though no DNA is available to test this call. This CDR3 has 16 amino acids. Germline-derived CDR1 and CDR2 are SGDLS and YYNGEE. CDR3 in amino acids: CASSARGGGRAGELFF.

The chain links TRBV5-6 to TRBJ1-4; TCRdb's D gene call, TRBD1, goes unchecked for lack of DNA. This CDR3 region has 15 residues. Germline V CDR1 and CDR2: SGHDT, YYEEEE. The chain's CDR3 is CASSLWLQGEDELFF.

The chain carries TRBV5-1 and TRBJ2-2. Germline CDR1 is SGHRS and CDR2 is YFSETQ. This CDR3 is built from 15 residues. CDR3 residues: CASSLKAQQPGELFF.

V usage is TRBV6-1 and J usage is TRBJ2-7; TCRdb names TRBD2, which stays unverified in the absence of DNA. Germline loops: CDR1 MNHNS, CDR2 SASEGT. CDR3 length equals 17 residues. CDR3 amino acids: CASSATRTSGSSYEQYF.

V gene TRBV28 combines with J gene TRBJ1-1. The CDR3 contains 16 residues. The germline CDR1 and CDR2 sequences are MDHEN and SYDVKM. This CDR3 is CASSLGRSGASTEAFF.

The chain has TRBV27 and TRBJ2-5. The length of the CDR3 is 14 residues. Per the germline V gene, CDR1 is MNHEY and CDR2 is SMNVEV (reference sequence). The CDR3 region is CASSLIVGLETQYF.

The V and J genes are TRBV7-8 and TRBJ2-7; TCRdb returns TRBD2, unconfirmable since there is no DNA. The germline V gene has CDR1 SGHVS and CDR2 FQNEAQ. There are 16 residues in the CDR3. CDR3 in amino acids: CASSSPRGPGTYEQYF.

The V and J genes are TRBV18 and TRBJ1-1; TCRdb returns TRBD1, unconfirmable since there is no DNA. The CDR3 spans 15 residues. CDR1 and CDR2 (germline): KGHSH, LQKENI. The CDR3: CASSPPVRGRTEAFF.

CDR3 sequence reads: CASYQRDRETQYF. This chain links TRBV5-1 with TRBJ2-5. The germline gives CDR1 SGHRS, CDR2 YFSETQ. The CDR3 loop spans 13 amino acids.

CDR3 sequence: CASSRARGGSRQETQYF. This chain links TRBV4-1 with TRBJ2-5; TCRdb returns TRBD2, unconfirmable since there is no DNA. Germline V CDR1 and CDR2: MGHRA, YSYEKL. This CDR3 is built from 17 residues.

CDR3 protein: CASSLVGQSTFGTQYF. This rearrangement joins TRBV5-1 to TRBJ2-5; TCRdb proposes TRBD1, but this gene call is untestable without DNA. Germline V lookup: CDR1 SGHRS, CDR2 YFSETQ. The CDR3 is 16 amino acids. The full variable domain, in which reference TRBV5-1 and TRBJ2-5 provide the parts outside the CDR3, is KAGVTQTPRYLIKTRGQQVTLSCSPISGHRSVSWYQQTPGQGLQFLFEYFSETQRNKGNFPGRFSGRQFSNSRSEMNVSTLELGDSALYLCASSLVGQSTFGTQYFGPGTRLLVL.

The chain is built from TRBV3-1 and TRBJ1-5; TCRdb designates TRBD1, a call that cannot be tested without DNA. The CDR3 extends over 15 amino acids. Looked up from germline, CDR1 is LGHDT and CDR2 is YNNKEL (reference sequence). CDR3 sequence reads: CASSPRQGSNQPQHF.

V is TRBV12-3 or TRBV12-4 and J is TRBJ2-3. This CDR3 has 13 residues. CDR3 protein: CASSVFSTDTQYF.

This chain uses TRBV2 with TRBJ2-1. Germline CDR1 and CDR2: SNHLY and FYNNEI. The CDR3 is made up of 11 amino acids. CDR3 amino acids: CASSFDNEQFF.

The chain has TRBV19 and TRBJ2-1; as DNA is missing, the TRBD2 call by TCRdb cannot be tested. Germline CDR1 and CDR2: LNHDA and SQIVND (reference sequence). The CDR3 covers 16 residues. The chain's CDR3 is CASSIGPGGPNNEQFF.

J is TRBJ2-3 and V is TRBV6-1; TCRdb outputs TRBD2, but without DNA this stays unchecked. The CDR3 runs to 14 residues. The germline gives CDR1 MNHNS, CDR2 SASEGT. CDR3: CASTRTESPDTQYF.

The CDR3 protein is CASSQDQRQGYNEQFF. The chain recombines TRBV4-2 with TRBJ2-1; TCRdb names TRBD1, which stays unverified in the absence of DNA. CDR1 is LGHNA and CDR2 is YNFKEQ in the germline V gene. The CDR3 consists of 16 residues.

The rearrangement links TRBV7-9 to TRBJ2-3. Germline loops: CDR1 SEHNR, CDR2 FQNEAQ (reference sequence). This CDR3 contains 12 residues. This CDR3 is CASQGLTDTQYF.

The J gene is TRBJ2-3, the V gene TRBV28; TCRdb's D call, TRBD2, is unchecked because there is no DNA. CDR1 is MDHEN and CDR2 is SYDVKM in the germline V gene. The CDR3 length is 14 residues. This CDR3 is CASSRQRETDTQYF.

The chain carries TRBV5-1 and TRBJ2-1. The CDR3 sequence is 13 residues long. Germline lookup yields CDR1 SGHRS and CDR2 YFSETQ. Here the CDR3 reads CASSLDRPSEQFF.

The chain combines TRBV7-2 with TRBJ1-2; TCRdb designates TRBD1, a call that cannot be tested without DNA. Germline V gene lookup returns CDR1 SGHTA and CDR2 FQGNSA. CDR3 length: 17 amino acids. The CDR3 reads CASSYVIQTGVVNGYTF.